The clone carrying this T cell receptor (beta chain) was counted many times. Its antigen is not identified. Generated by immunoSEQ multiplex PCR, the TCRdb table keeps only in-frame clones and is missing some. The sample consists of approximately 3,000 clones, approximately 18% of them appearing once. This entry is derived from a study of sequential checkpoint blockade in melanoma. Study-wide context: DNA from more than 75 pretreatment tumor samples underwent TCRβ immunosequencing.

The J segment lost 6 bases and the V segment lost 3 bases, leaving 11 bases of the junction unmatched. The CDR3 runs 15 residues. The germline gives CDR1 SGDLS, CDR2 YYNGEE. The treatment was: randomized to nivolumab then ipilimumab (arm A) or the reverse (arm B). Findings and limits, study-wide: T-cell fraction and clonality followed PD-L1 and CD8+ counts, not mutational load.

This sequence joins TRBV9 and TRBJ1-1; 7 nucleotides match TRBD1. Sequencing was performed on tumor tissue (inferred from file names), taken from a patient given nivolumab and ipilimumab in sequence. This clonotype originated in a human donor with melanoma. The CDR3, as DNA: TGTGCCAGCAGCGGGGACAGAGGATATTTACCTGAAGCTTTCTTT. Its translation is CASSGDRGYLPEAFF.